These 9 T cell receptor beta chains were all obtained from the same sample, sequenced in a study of monozygotic twins with inflammatory bowel disease (dated by TCRdb to between 2018 and 2021). Receptor amplification or capture employed 5' RACE. The reads were generated on an Illumina HiSeq 2500. The reads were reprocessed in TCRdb, with one entry per CDR3 protein sequence and no accompanying DNA. The sample's table covers about 160,000 distinct CDR3 sequences. The top ten clones comprise roughly 2.4% of the sample. Sequenced: blood. The receptors shown here come from a human donor with ulcerative colitis or Crohn's disease, or a healthy co-twin of an affected twin (not recorded which).

CDR3: CASSLGTRDTQYF. V usage is TRBV12-3 or TRBV12-4 and J usage is TRBJ2-3; TCRdb reports TRBD2, a call that lacks DNA to check it against. CDR3 length: 13 residues.

The chain employs TRBV4-2 and TRBJ2-7; the TCRdb call, TRBD1, lacks DNA for checking. Germline values: CDR1 LGHNA, CDR2 YNFKEQ. This CDR3 spans 17 amino acids. The CDR3 is CASSQAVAQGDPYEQYF.

The V and J genes are TRBV5-6 and TRBJ1-2; TCRdb indicates TRBD1, and absent DNA this call remains unverified. The germline gives CDR1 SGHDT, CDR2 YYEEEE. The CDR3 is 15 amino acids. Here the CDR3 reads CASSLVRDRVRGYTF.

The genes are TRBV19 and TRBJ2-1; there is no DNA to check the TCRdb D call of TRBD2. Germline V lookup: CDR1 LNHDA, CDR2 SQIVND (reference sequence). CDR3 size: 20 residues. CDR3 protein: CASSTYRVFTSGSPYNEQFF.

The CDR3 region is CASSSYSPPIQYF. The chain couples TRBV28 to TRBJ2-4; TCRdb lists TRBD1, though no DNA is available to test this call. Germline CDR1 and CDR2: MDHEN and SYDVKM. The CDR3 has 13 amino acids.

The gene calls are TRBV5-1 and TRBJ2-1. The CDR3 contains 15 residues. CDR1 and CDR2 from the germline V gene are SGHRS and YFSETQ. Here the CDR3 reads CASSWEDNSYNEQFF.

The rearrangement joins TRBV7-9 to TRBJ1-6. The germline gives CDR1 SEHNR, CDR2 FQNEAQ (reference sequence). The CDR3 runs to 14 residues. CDR3 protein: CASSLGRDNSPLHF.

This chain links TRBV4-2 with TRBJ1-5; lacking DNA, the TRBD1 call made by TCRdb goes unchecked. This CDR3 region has 18 residues. CDR1 is LGHNA, CDR2 YNFKEQ, per germline. CDR3 protein: CASSQADAPFSGIMPQHF.

V is TRBV7-3 and J is TRBJ2-3. The V gene's germline CDR1 is SGHTA and CDR2 FQGTGA. CDR3 size: 13 residues. The CDR3 is CASSLTGEDTQYF. The whole variable domain, filled in from reference TRBV7-3 and TRBJ2-3, reads GAGVSQTPSNKVTEKGKYVELRCDPISGHTALYWYRQSLGQGPEFLIYFQGTGAADDSGLPNDRFFAVRPEGSVSTLKIQRTERGDSAVYLCASSLTGEDTQYFGPGTRLTVL.